This entry lists 13 T cell receptor beta chains sequenced from one sample in a study of identical twins. TCRdb independently ran MiXCR on the 5' RACE reads; one entry per CDR3 protein. The sample has roughly 250,000 distinct CDR3 sequences, around an eighth seen once. The specimen sequenced was memory (CD45RO+) T cells sorted from blood. Every receptor here comes from a woman between 18 and 29 years old in good health.

This clonotype was seen ten or more times. Sequence at one end of the junction differs from germline and may be a read error. The gene calls are TRBV27 and TRBJ1-5; D ambiguous. The germline gives CDR1 MNHEY, CDR2 SMNVEV (reference sequence). CDR3 length: 13 residues. CDR3 in amino acids: CASSFGGNPPQHF. The CDR3 region has the DNA TGTGCCAGCAGTTTTGGAGGGAATCCGCCCCAGCATTTT.

This clonotype was seen a few times. V and J are TRBV20-1 and TRBJ2-7, with a tentative D call TRBD2 (6 bases). The CDR3 runs 14 residues. V lost 2 bases to trimming and J lost 1 base, with 12 bases between them. Germline values: CDR1 DFQATT, CDR2 SNEGSKA (reference sequence). The CDR3 spells CSARSLARSYEQYF. In DNA, the CDR3 is TGCAGTGCTAGAAGCCTAGCGAGGTCCTACGAGCAGTACTTC.

The chain employs TRBV7-3 and TRBJ1-1; D is unclear. The V end lost 4 bases, the J end lost 0 bases, and 9 bases lay between the germline ends. The CDR3 spans 14 residues. Germline V gene data show CDR1 as SGHTA and CDR2 as FQGTGA. CDR3 bases: TGTGCCAGCAGCTCCTTGGCCGTGAACACTGAAGCTTTCTTT. This translates into CASSSLAVNTEAFF.

The V gene is TRBV18, the J gene TRBJ2-1; D remains unclear. CDR3 length equals 13 residues. Germline CDR1 and CDR2: KGHSH and LQKENI. Between the trimmed V and J ends, which lost 6 bases and 9 bases, there was a span of 15 bases. The CDR3 here is CASSEFRASEQFF. The DNA for the CDR3 is TGTGCCAGCTCGGAATTCCGAGCGTCTGAGCAGTTCTTC.

This clonotype was recorded many times. The chain joins TRBV20-1 to TRBJ2-5; 8 positions agree with TRBD2. J gave up 6 bases and V 5 bases, and 8 bases lay outside the gene matches. This CDR3 is built from 13 residues. In germline, CDR1 is DFQATT, CDR2 SNEGSKA (reference sequence). CDR3 loop: CSAYGTSSQTQYF. The CDR3, as DNA: TGCAGTGCTTACGGGACTAGTAGCCAGACCCAGTACTTC.

This chain uses TRBV4-1 with TRBJ2-3; maybe TRBD2 (6 bases). Trimming cost V 1 base and J 5 bases, with 10 bases left between them. The CDR3 extends over 14 amino acids. Germline values: CDR1 MGHRA, CDR2 YSYEKL. Here the CDR3 DNA reads TGCGCCAGCAGCCAAGCCCCAGCGGGAGATACGCAGTATTTT. Translation: CASSQAPAGDTQYF.

The sample holds a few counts of this clonotype. The V and J genes are TRBV5-6 and TRBJ2-7; D uncertain. Trimming cost V 4 bases and J 4 bases, with 12 bases left between them. CDR1 and CDR2 from the germline V gene are SGHDT and YYEEEE. CDR3 length: 13 residues. CDR3 region: CASSERLKYEQYF. DNA for the CDR3: TGTGCCAGCAGCGAACGCTTGAAATACGAGCAGTACTTC.

This clonotype was counted ten times or more. This chain joins TRBV27 and TRBJ2-7; D remains unclear. Germline-derived CDR1 and CDR2 are MNHEY and SMNVEV (reference sequence). V was clipped by 5 bases and J by 3 bases, with 17 bases between them. The CDR3 has 15 amino acids. The CDR3 loop is CASSPIPSTFYEQYF. The CDR3 DNA sequence: TGTGCCAGCAGTCCCATTCCCTCCACATTCTACGAGCAGTACTTC.

The rearrangement links TRBV12-3 or TRBV12-4 to TRBJ2-3, with D possibly matching TRBD1 (6 bases). Trimming stripped 3 bases from V and 2 bases from J, with 12 bases between. The CDR3 is 15 amino acids. The CDR3 protein is CASSFRGRNTDTQYF. Here the CDR3 DNA reads TGTGCCAGCAGTTTCAGGGGAAGAAACACAGATACGCAGTATTTT.

Points on this clonotype: Its ends do not fully match the called genes, so a read error is possible. This chain connects TRBV12-3 or TRBV12-4 to TRBJ2-1; 9 nucleotides match TRBD2. This CDR3 region has 18 residues. The CDR3 protein is CAISLAGISGSRSHEQFF. The DNA for the CDR3 is TGTGCCATCAGTTTAGCGGGGATTAGCGGGAGCAGGTCGCATGAGCAGTTCTTC.

This clonotype was counted only a few times. The V gene is TRBV4-1, the J gene TRBJ1-4; unclear D gene. Trimming took off 9 bases at V and 4 bases at J, with 15 bases between the two ends. Germline V gene data show CDR1 as MGHRA and CDR2 as YSYEKL. The CDR3 is 14 residues long. The CDR3 loop reads CASKTSLYNEKLFF. The CDR3 DNA reads TGCGCCAGTAAGACGAGTTTATATAATGAAAAACTGTTTTTT.

This clonotype occurred a few times. The chain links TRBV7-9 to TRBJ1-1; D not resolved. Germline V gene sequence: CDR1 SEHNR, CDR2 FQNEAQ (reference sequence). This CDR3 has 13 residues. V was clipped by 5 bases and J by 4 bases, with 11 bases between them. The DNA of the CDR3 is TGTGCCAGCAGCACCCAGACGAGCACTGAAGCTTTCTTT. Its translation: CASSTQTSTEAFF.

CDR3 region: CSAREADYNEQFF. As DNA, the CDR3 is TGCAGTGCTAGAGAGGCGGACTACAATGAGCAGTTCTTC. The chain combines TRBV20-1 with TRBJ2-1, with D hard to call. The CDR3 totals 13 residues. Germline V gene sequence: CDR1 DFQATT, CDR2 SNEGSKA (reference sequence). Trimming left V 0 bases short and J 3 bases short, with 6 bases between.